What follows is one T cell receptor beta chain and its context. The antigen remains undetermined. Method: immunoSEQ multiplex PCR; TCRdb's copy keeps in-frame clones and lacks some. The sample lists around 30,000 clones, 65% to 85% seen once, with 15% to 20% in the top ten. After expansion with viral peptide pools in the ViraFEST assay, antigen-specific CD4+ T cells were sequenced. With more than nine days of culture completed, CD4+ T cells were isolated. Confirmation by PCR established that the person had SARS-CoV-2 infection between March and December 2020. The data were taken from a study of vaccination effects on CD4 cells after COVID-19. Study summary: A couple of convalescent patients provided samples 16 days and one week prevaccination.

Whole-study findings and limits: The study had few convalescent patients and no early post-infection timepoints.

The length of the CDR3 is 13 residues. V was pared by 3 bases and J by 7 bases, with 3 bases of the junction left unmatched. Germline-derived CDR1 and CDR2 are DFQATT and SNEGSKA (reference sequence). The sample consisted of CD4+ T cells from PBMCs cultured with HCoV-NL63 spike peptides, taken before COVID-19 vaccination. The gene calls are TRBV20-1 and TRBJ1-4; the match to TRBD1 covers 9 bases. The clonotype was recovered from a human donor who had a prior SARS-CoV-2 infection. The chain's CDR3 is CSASNRGREKLFF. Here the CDR3 DNA reads TGCAGTGCTAGTAACAGGGGGCGTGAAAAACTGTTTTTT.